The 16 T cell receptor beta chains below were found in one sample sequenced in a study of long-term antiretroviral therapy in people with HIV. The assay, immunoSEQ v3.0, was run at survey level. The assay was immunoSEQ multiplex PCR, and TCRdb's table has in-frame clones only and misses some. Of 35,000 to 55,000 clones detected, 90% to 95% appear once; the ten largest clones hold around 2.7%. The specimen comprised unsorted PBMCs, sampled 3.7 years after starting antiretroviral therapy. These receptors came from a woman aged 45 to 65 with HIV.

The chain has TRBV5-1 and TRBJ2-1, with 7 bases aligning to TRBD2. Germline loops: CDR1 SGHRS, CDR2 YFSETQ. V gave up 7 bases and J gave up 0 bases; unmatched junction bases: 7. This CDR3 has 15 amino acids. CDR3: CASRGDPTSYNEQFF. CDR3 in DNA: TGCGCCAGCCGGGGGGACCCCACCTCCTACAATGAGCAGTTCTTC.

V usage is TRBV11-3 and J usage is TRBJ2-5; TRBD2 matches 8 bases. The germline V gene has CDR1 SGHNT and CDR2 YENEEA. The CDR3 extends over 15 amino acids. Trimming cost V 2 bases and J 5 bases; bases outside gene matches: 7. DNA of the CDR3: TGTGCCAGCAGCTTAACAGCGGGGGATTTTGAGACCCAGTACTTC. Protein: CASSLTAGDFETQYF.

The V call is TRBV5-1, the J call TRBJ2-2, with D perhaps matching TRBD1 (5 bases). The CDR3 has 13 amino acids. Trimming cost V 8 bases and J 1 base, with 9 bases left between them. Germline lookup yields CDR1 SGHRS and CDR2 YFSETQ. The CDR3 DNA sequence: TGCGCCAGTCAGCAGGGGAACACCGGGGAGCTGTTTTTT. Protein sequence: CASQQGNTGELFF.

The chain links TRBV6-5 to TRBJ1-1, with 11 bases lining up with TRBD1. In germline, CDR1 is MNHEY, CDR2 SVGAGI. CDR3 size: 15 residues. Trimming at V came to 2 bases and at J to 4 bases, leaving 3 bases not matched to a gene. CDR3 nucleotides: TGTGCCAGCAGTTACGGGACAGGGGGGAGCACTGAAGCTTTCTTT. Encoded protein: CASSYGTGGSTEAFF.

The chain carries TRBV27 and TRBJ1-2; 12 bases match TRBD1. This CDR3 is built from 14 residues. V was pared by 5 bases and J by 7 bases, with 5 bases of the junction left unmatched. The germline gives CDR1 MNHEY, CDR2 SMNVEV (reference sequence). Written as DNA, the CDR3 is TGTGCCAGCAGTACGGGACAGGGGGCGGGTGGCTACACCTTC. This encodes CASSTGQGAGGYTF.

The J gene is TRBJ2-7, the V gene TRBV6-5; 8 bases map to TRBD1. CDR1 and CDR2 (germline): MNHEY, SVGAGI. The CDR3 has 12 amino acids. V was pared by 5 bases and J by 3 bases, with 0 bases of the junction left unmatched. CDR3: CASSTGGYEQYF. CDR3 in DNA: TGTGCCAGCAGTACAGGGGGCTACGAGCAGTACTTC.

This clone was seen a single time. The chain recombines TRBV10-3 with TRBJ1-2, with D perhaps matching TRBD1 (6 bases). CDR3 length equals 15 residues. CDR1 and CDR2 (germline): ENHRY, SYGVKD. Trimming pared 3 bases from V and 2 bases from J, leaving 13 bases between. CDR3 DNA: TGTGCCATCAGTGACGAATGGACAGAGAACTATGGCTACACCTTC. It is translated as CAISDEWTENYGYTF.

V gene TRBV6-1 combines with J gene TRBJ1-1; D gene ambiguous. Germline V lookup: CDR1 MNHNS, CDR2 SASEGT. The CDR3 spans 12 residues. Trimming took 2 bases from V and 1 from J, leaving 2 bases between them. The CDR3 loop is CASSERNTEAFF. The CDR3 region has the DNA TGTGCCAGCAGTGAAAGGAACACTGAAGCTTTCTTT.

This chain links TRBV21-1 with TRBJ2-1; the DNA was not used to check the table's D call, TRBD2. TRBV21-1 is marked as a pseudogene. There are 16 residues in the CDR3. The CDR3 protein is CASSKLAGGTYNEQFF. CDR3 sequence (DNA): TGTGCCAGCAGCAAACTAGCGGGGGGGACATACAATGAGCAGTTCTTC.

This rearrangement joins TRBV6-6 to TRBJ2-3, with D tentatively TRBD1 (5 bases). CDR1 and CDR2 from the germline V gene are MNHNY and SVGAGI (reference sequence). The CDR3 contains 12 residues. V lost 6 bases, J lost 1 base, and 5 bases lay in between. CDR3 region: CASRQGTDTQYF. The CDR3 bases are TGTGCCAGCAGACAGGGCACAGATACGCAGTATTTT.

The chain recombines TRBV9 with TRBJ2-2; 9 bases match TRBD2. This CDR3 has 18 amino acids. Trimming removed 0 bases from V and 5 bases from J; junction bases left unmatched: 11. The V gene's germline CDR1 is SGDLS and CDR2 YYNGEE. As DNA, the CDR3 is TGTGCCAGCAGCGTAGTGGATAGCGGGGGCCGGGGAACCGGGGAGCTGTTTTTT. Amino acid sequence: CASSVVDSGGRGTGELFF. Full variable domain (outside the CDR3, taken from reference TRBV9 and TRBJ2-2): DSGVTQTPKHLITATGQRVTLRCSPRSGDLSVYWYQQSLDQGLQFLIQYYNGEERAKGNILERFSAQQFPDLHSELNLSSLELGDSALYFCASSVVDSGGRGTGELFFGEGSRLTVL.

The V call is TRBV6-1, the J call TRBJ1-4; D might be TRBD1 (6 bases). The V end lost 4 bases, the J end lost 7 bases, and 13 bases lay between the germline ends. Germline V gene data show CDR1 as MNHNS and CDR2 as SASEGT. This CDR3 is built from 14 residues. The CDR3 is CASSAGGLGEKLFF. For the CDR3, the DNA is TGTGCCAGCAGTGCGGGGGGGCTCGGTGAAAAACTGTTTTTT.

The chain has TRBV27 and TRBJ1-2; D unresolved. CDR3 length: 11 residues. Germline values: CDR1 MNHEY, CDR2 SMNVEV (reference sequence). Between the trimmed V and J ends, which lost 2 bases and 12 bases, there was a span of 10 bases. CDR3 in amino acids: CASSLKGGHTF. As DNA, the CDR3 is TGTGCCAGCAGTTTAAAGGGAGGTCACACCTTC.

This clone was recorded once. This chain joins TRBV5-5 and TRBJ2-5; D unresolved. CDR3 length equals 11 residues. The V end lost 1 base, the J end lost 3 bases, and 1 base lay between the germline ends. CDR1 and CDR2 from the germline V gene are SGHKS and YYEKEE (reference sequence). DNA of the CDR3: TGTGCCAGCAGCTTGAAAGAGACCCAGTACTTC. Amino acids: CASSLKETQYF.

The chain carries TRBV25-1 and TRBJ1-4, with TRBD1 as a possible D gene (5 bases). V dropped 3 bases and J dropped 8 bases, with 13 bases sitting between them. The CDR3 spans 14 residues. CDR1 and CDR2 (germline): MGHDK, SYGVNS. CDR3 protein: CASSDMGVREKLFF. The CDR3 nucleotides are TGTGCCAGCAGTGATATGGGGGTCAGGGAAAAACTGTTTTTT.

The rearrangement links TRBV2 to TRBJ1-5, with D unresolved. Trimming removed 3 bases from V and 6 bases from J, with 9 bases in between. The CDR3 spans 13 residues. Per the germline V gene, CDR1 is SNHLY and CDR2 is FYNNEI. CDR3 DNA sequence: TGTGCCAGCAGTGATAGGTCCCCTCAGCCCCAGCATTTT. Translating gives CASSDRSPQPQHF.